Each of the 10 T cell receptor beta chains below was sequenced from the same sample in a study of blood T cell repertoires in COVID-19. Libraries were prepared by immunoSEQ multiplex PCR; TCRdb keeps only in-frame clonotypes and omits some of them. The repertoire holds about 250,000 clones, with approximately 90% as singletons. The sequencing sample was made of PBMCs or T cells enriched from blood (not recorded which). These receptors were taken from a woman aged 30 to 39 with acute COVID-19.

Written as DNA, the CDR3 is TGTGCCAGCAGATCAGGGATGGAAACTAATGAAAAACTGTTTTTT. Amino acids: CASRSGMETNEKLFF. V gene TRBV27 combines with J gene TRBJ1-4; tentative D call: TRBD1 (5 bases). Looked up from germline, CDR1 is MNHEY and CDR2 is SMNVEV (reference sequence). The V gene lost 6 bases and the J gene lost 1 base, with 12 bases spanning the gap. This CDR3 is 15 amino acids long.

The rearrangement uses TRBV27 and TRBJ1-1; D unresolved. Germline assignment: CDR1 MNHEY and CDR2 SMNVEV (reference sequence). Trimming left V 4 bases short and J 1 base short, with 10 bases between. This CDR3 region has 14 residues. CDR3 protein: CASSSTTPNTEAFF. In DNA, the CDR3 is TGTGCCAGCAGTTCAACCACTCCGAACACTGAAGCTTTCTTT.

In nucleotides, the CDR3 is TGTGCCAGTAGTAGCAGGGACAGGGCCATCTACGAGCAGTACTTC. Amino acids: CASSSRDRAIYEQYF. V is TRBV19 and J is TRBJ2-7; 9 positions agree with TRBD1. The CDR3 is 15 amino acids. CDR1 is LNHDA and CDR2 is SQIVND in the germline V gene (reference sequence). The J segment lost 3 bases and the V segment lost 4 bases, leaving 7 bases of the junction unmatched.

The chain couples TRBV7-9 to TRBJ2-7; 7 positions match TRBD1. Per the germline V gene, CDR1 is SEHNR and CDR2 is FQNEAQ (reference sequence). This CDR3 spans 15 amino acids. V lost 4 bases and J lost 3; bases outside the gene matches: 9. The CDR3 here is CASSYRDSGFYEQYF. The CDR3 DNA reads TGTGCCAGCAGCTACCGGGACAGCGGATTCTACGAGCAGTACTTC.

CDR3: CASSSRDRGLTEAFF. The CDR3 bases are TGCGCCAGCAGCTCGCGGGACAGGGGGCTCACTGAAGCTTTCTTT. The chain is built from TRBV4-3 and TRBJ1-1; 12 positions match TRBD1. The CDR3 contains 15 residues. With V trimmed by 5 bases and J by 4 bases, 5 bases remained unmatched. Germline values: CDR1 LGHNA, CDR2 YSLEER.

The chain uses TRBV19 and TRBJ1-6; D is ambiguous. This CDR3 region has 15 residues. CDR1 is LNHDA and CDR2 is SQIVND in the germline V gene (reference sequence). V was cut by 3 bases and J by 0 bases, with 6 bases left in between. DNA of the CDR3: TGTGCCAGTAGTATCGGGAGCTCCTATAATTCACCCCTCCACTTT. Translation: CASSIGSSYNSPLHF.

The J gene is TRBJ2-7, the V gene TRBV27; TRBD1 is a possible D gene (7 bases). This CDR3 is 15 amino acids long. Germline V gene data show CDR1 as MNHEY and CDR2 as SMNVEV (reference sequence). V gave up 0 bases and J gave up 4 bases, with 13 bases separating them. Here the CDR3 DNA reads TGTGCCAGCAGTTTATCGGGCAGGGGGACTTACGAGCAGTACTTC. It is translated as CASSLSGRGTYEQYF.

The chain uses TRBV5-4 and TRBJ1-1, with D maybe TRBD1 (6 bases). CDR3 length: 16 residues. Germline lookup yields CDR1 SGHNT and CDR2 YYREEE (reference sequence). Trimming removed 3 bases at V and 2 bases at J, with 17 bases between. CDR3 amino acids: CASSWGLRGRNTEAFF. Written as DNA, the CDR3 is TGTGCCAGCAGCTGGGGCTTGAGGGGGAGAAACACTGAAGCTTTCTTT.

The genes are TRBV19 and TRBJ1-5; 7 bases agree with TRBD1. Germline trimming cut 6 bases from V and 0 bases from J; bases unmatched to any gene: 5. The CDR3 runs to 15 residues. The V gene's germline CDR1 is LNHDA and CDR2 SQIVND (reference sequence). The CDR3 DNA sequence: TGTGCCAGTAGACAGGGGAGGAATAGCAATCAGCCCCAGCATTTT. Its protein is CASRQGRNSNQPQHF.

This clone is a singleton in its sample. The rearrangement uses TRBV5-5 and TRBJ2-2; a weak D match, TRBD1 (5 bases). V dropped 2 bases and J dropped 6 bases, with 11 bases sitting between them. The CDR3 is 14 amino acids. CDR1 is SGHKS and CDR2 is YYEKEE in the germline V gene (reference sequence). The CDR3 coding sequence is TGTGCCAGCAGCTTATACCTAGGGGCCGGGGAGCTGTTTTTT. Protein product: CASSLYLGAGELFF.